This T cell receptor beta chain derives from a study of T cell repertoires in cytomegalovirus infection. As for the study in general: Both a matching HLA type and CMV infection were indicated by public TCR beta signatures. Notes on the study in general: Summed frequency of public TCR beta families distinguished CMV carriers with the relevant HLA. What dominated the ex vivo response were HLA-C-restricted CMV-specific TCR beta clonotypes.

The CDR3 loop spans 16 amino acids. V shed 2 bases and J shed 2 bases, with 13 bases lying between them. Germline V gives CDR1 SGHTA, CDR2 FQGNSA. This clonotype was observed at least ten times. Its antigen remains unknown. From the reads, TCRdb called clonotypes with MiXCR, one entry per CDR3 protein. The sample has over 450,000 distinct CDR3 sequences, roughly 10% seen once. The sequencing input was PBMCs. The clonotype was recovered from a human donor in good health (CMV status not recorded). Some clones in this sample may be carry-over from other donors' samples. This chain uses TRBV7-2 with TRBJ2-1, with D tentatively TRBD2 (6 bases). The CDR3 region is CASSLYVGGAYNEQFF. CDR3 coding DNA: TGTGCCAGCAGCTTATACGTGGGAGGAGCCTACAATGAGCAGTTCTTC. The complete variable domain, with remaining parts taken from reference TRBV7-2 and TRBJ2-1, reads GAGVSQSPSNKVTEKGKDVELRCDPISGHTALYWYRQSLGQGLEFLIYFQGNSAPDKSGLPSDRFSAERTGGSVSTLTIQRTQQEDSAVYLCASSLYVGGAYNEQFFGPGTRLTVL.